This is a list of T cell receptor beta chains from one sample in a study of T-cell reconstitution after alpha-beta-depleted transplantation in children. TCRdb independently ran MiXCR on the PCR reads; one entry per CDR3 protein. Counted here are 100,000 to 150,000 distinct CDR3 sequences, more than 20% occurring once; the ten biggest clones make up 10% to 13%. The material was PBMCs, mostly from graft donor cells, obtained 180 days after TCRalphabeta/CD19-depleted stem cell transplant. All receptors come from a male patient between 2 and 10 years old who had a stem cell transplant for chronic granulomatous disease, so the T cells may come from the graft donor. CDR3s include the opening cysteine and the closing phenylalanine or tryptophan. Fields, in order: V gene, J gene, clone size, CDR3 protein. Size tells how often a clone was seen (once, few, many) or the class of an expanded clone, and some rows leave it out.

v_gene: TRBV28
j_gene: TRBJ2-5
abundance: many
CDR3aa: CASSFATGISETQYF

v_gene: TRBV28
j_gene: TRBJ1-2
abundance: few
CDR3aa: CASSRSGANYGYTF

v_gene: TRBV12-3/TRBV12-4
j_gene: TRBJ1-1
abundance: once
CDR3aa: CAFSWIAGQVPNTEAFF

v_gene: TRBV15
j_gene: TRBJ2-7
abundance: -
CDR3aa: CATSRDSSWRGDYEQYF

v_gene: TRBV28
j_gene: TRBJ2-5
abundance: many
CDR3aa: CASSLGGTGLETQYF

v_gene: TRBV29-1
j_gene: TRBJ1-1
abundance: many
CDR3aa: CSVEDHSQGLSLNTEAFF

v_gene: TRBV20-1
j_gene: TRBJ2-1
abundance: -
CDR3aa: CSASLPRLGGEQFF

v_gene: TRBV4-2
j_gene: TRBJ2-7
abundance: -
CDR3aa: CASSQEESLYEQYF

v_gene: TRBV6-5
j_gene: TRBJ2-2
abundance: -
CDR3aa: CASSYRPYTGELFF

v_gene: TRBV5-1
j_gene: TRBJ2-5
abundance: -
CDR3aa: CASSLGTQETQYF

v_gene: TRBV5-1
j_gene: TRBJ2-2
abundance: many
CDR3aa: CASSSTTGGTGELFF

v_gene: TRBV7-6
j_gene: TRBJ1-2
abundance: -
CDR3aa: CASSLEGPEGGYTF

v_gene: TRBV7-2
j_gene: TRBJ1-3
abundance: -
CDR3aa: CASRLNSGNTIYF

v_gene: TRBV5-1
j_gene: TRBJ2-3
abundance: -
CDR3aa: CASSLPGGVSTDTQYF

v_gene: TRBV20-1
j_gene: TRBJ2-7
abundance: many
CDR3aa: CSASVKVRERREQYF

v_gene: TRBV11-2
j_gene: TRBJ1-6
abundance: many
CDR3aa: CASSLDPIGPPLHF

v_gene: TRBV7-9
j_gene: TRBJ1-1
abundance: many
CDR3aa: CASSSPGQFEAFF

v_gene: TRBV4-3
j_gene: TRBJ1-5
abundance: -
CDR3aa: CASSQVWDRDGQPQHF

v_gene: TRBV5-1
j_gene: TRBJ2-3
abundance: many
CDR3aa: CASSLGIGVAISPDTQYF

v_gene: TRBV20-1
j_gene: TRBJ2-1
abundance: many
CDR3aa: CSARDISSYNEQFF

v_gene: TRBV7-2
j_gene: TRBJ2-7
abundance: many
CDR3aa: CASSFRTGGSYEQYF

v_gene: TRBV3-1
j_gene: TRBJ2-1
abundance: many
CDR3aa: CASSRGTFNEQFF

v_gene: TRBV27
j_gene: TRBJ2-7
abundance: many
CDR3aa: CASGRDTSYEQYF

v_gene: TRBV12-3/TRBV12-4
j_gene: TRBJ2-5
abundance: many
CDR3aa: CASSLAPLLAGHQETQYF

v_gene: TRBV20-1
j_gene: TRBJ2-3
abundance: -
CDR3aa: CSASPRVTSTDTQYF

v_gene: TRBV20-1
j_gene: TRBJ1-1
abundance: many
CDR3aa: CSARMAPTEAFF

v_gene: TRBV20-1
j_gene: TRBJ1-2
abundance: -
CDR3aa: CSATDRTNYGYTF

v_gene: TRBV5-6
j_gene: TRBJ2-1
abundance: many
CDR3aa: CASSLTGGLGDNEQFF

v_gene: TRBV10-3
j_gene: TRBJ2-1
abundance: many
CDR3aa: CAISETGLAGINEQFF

v_gene: TRBV7-2
j_gene: TRBJ2-7
abundance: many
CDR3aa: CASSQGGGSYEQYF

v_gene: TRBV27
j_gene: TRBJ2-1
abundance: -
CDR3aa: CASSLYRDEQFF

v_gene: TRBV20-1
j_gene: TRBJ2-1
abundance: few
CDR3aa: CSARGARDRAYNEQFF

v_gene: TRBV20-1
j_gene: TRBJ2-3
abundance: many
CDR3aa: CSAIGSSGAILDTQYF

v_gene: TRBV18
j_gene: TRBJ1-2
abundance: -
CDR3aa: CASSPGGPSYGYTF

v_gene: TRBV9
j_gene: TRBJ2-1
abundance: -
CDR3aa: CASNFGTSPLLIF

v_gene: TRBV7-2
j_gene: TRBJ2-4
abundance: -
CDR3aa: CASSFGGGAKNIQYF

v_gene: TRBV7-8
j_gene: TRBJ2-4
abundance: -
CDR3aa: CASSSTPGGKNIQYF

v_gene: TRBV28
j_gene: TRBJ2-7
abundance: many
CDR3aa: CASSLSLEGGSLYEQYF

v_gene: TRBV15
j_gene: TRBJ2-1
abundance: -
CDR3aa: CATSRTRGGHNEQFF

v_gene: TRBV7-2
j_gene: TRBJ2-3
abundance: many
CDR3aa: CASSLKWGDTQYF

v_gene: TRBV25-1
j_gene: TRBJ1-5
abundance: few
CDR3aa: CASRGVGEHQPQHF

v_gene: TRBV12-3/TRBV12-4
j_gene: TRBJ2-5
abundance: many
CDR3aa: CASSFEAETQYF

v_gene: TRBV5-5
j_gene: TRBJ2-5
abundance: many
CDR3aa: CASSSPGQGILQTQYF

v_gene: TRBV25-1
j_gene: TRBJ2-7
abundance: medium-sized
CDR3aa: CASSDPTGNFYEQYF

v_gene: TRBV4-3
j_gene: TRBJ2-1
abundance: few
CDR3aa: CASSQVGGVRSGNNNEQFF

v_gene: TRBV5-1
j_gene: TRBJ2-7
abundance: -
CDR3aa: CASSYGYPGTGGLEQYF